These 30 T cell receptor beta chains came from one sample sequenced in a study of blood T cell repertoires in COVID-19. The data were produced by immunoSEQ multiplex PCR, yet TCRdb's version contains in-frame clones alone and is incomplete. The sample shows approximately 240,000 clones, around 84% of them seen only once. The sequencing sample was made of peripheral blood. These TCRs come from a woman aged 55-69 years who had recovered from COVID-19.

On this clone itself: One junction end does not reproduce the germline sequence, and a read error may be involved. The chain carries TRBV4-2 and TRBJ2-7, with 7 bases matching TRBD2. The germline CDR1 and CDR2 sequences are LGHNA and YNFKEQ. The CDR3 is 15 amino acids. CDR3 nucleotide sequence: TGTGCCAGCACCCAACTCCCTGGGGGGGGTCACGAGCAGTACTTC. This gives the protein CASTQLPGGGHEQYF.

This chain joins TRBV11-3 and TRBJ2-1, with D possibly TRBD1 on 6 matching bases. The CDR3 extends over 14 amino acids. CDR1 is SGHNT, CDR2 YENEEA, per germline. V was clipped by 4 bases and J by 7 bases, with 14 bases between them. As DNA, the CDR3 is TGTGCCAGCAGCTCACGAGGGGGAGCAAATGAGCAGTTCTTC. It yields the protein CASSSRGGANEQFF.

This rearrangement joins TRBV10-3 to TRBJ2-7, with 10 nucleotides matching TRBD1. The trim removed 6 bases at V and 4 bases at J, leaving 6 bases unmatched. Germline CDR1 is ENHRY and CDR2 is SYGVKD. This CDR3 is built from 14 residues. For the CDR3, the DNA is TGTGCCATCAGCGGACAGGGGGATACTTACGAGCAGTACTTC. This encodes CAISGQGDTYEQYF.

CDR3 bases: TGTGCCACCAGCGTAGACTCTAACTATAATTCACCCCTCCACTTT. It codes for CATSVDSNYNSPLHF. The chain carries TRBV15 and TRBJ1-6; D is uncertain. Germline CDR1 is LNHNV and CDR2 is YYDKDF (reference sequence). V lost 5 bases, J lost 3 bases, and 11 bases lay in between. CDR3 length: 15 residues.

CDR3 protein: CASSQSREQYF. CDR3 nucleotide sequence: TGCGCCAGCAGTCAGTCCCGCGAGCAGTACTTC. The chain has TRBV23-1 and TRBJ2-7; no firm D call. TRBV23-1 falls under the ORF class, with uncertain function. V lost 3 bases and J lost 6, with 6 bases in between. The CDR3 sequence is 11 residues long.

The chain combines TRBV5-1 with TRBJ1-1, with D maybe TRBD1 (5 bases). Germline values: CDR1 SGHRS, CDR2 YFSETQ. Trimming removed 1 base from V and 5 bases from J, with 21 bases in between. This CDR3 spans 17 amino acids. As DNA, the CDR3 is TGCGCCAGCAGCTTGCGGAGGACTACAGGCGGAGGGACTGAAGCTTTCTTT. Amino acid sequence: CASSLRRTTGGGTEAFF. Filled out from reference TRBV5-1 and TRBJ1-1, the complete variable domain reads KAGVTQTPRYLIKTRGQQVTLSCSPISGHRSVSWYQQTPGQGLQFLFEYFSETQRNKGNFPGRFSGRQFSNSRSEMNVSTLELGDSALYLCASSLRRTTGGGTEAFFGQGTRLTVV.

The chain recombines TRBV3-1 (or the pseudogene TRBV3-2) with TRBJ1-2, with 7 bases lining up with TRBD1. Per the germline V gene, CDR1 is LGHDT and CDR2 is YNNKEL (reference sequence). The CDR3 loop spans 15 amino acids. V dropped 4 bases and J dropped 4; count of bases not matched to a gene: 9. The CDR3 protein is CASSLESGTAYGYTF. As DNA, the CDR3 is TGTGCCAGCAGCCTAGAATCCGGGACAGCCTATGGCTACACCTTC.

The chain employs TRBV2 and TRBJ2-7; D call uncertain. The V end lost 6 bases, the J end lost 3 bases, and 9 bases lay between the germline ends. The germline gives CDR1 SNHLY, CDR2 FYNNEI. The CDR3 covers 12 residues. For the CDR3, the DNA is TGTGCCAGCAGGACCGACATCTACGAGCAGTACTTC. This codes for CASRTDIYEQYF.

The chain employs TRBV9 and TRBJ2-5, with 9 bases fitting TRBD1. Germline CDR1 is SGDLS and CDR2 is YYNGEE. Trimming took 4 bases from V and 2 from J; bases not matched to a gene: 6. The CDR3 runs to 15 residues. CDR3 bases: TGTGCCAGCAGCCTCGACAGGGGGAATCAAGAGACCCAGTACTTC. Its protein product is CASSLDRGNQETQYF.

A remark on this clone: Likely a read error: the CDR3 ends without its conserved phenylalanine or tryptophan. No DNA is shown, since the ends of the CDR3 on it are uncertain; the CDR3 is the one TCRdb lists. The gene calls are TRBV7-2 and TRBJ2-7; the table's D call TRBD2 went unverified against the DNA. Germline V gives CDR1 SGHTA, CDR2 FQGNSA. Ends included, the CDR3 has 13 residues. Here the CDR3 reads CASSDQLAGGPQL.

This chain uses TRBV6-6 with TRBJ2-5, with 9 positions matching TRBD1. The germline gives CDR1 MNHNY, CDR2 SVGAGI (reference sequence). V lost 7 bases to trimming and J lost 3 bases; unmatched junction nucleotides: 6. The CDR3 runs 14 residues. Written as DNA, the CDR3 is TGTGCCAGCAACCCGGGACAGGGAAAAGAGACCCAGTACTTC. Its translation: CASNPGQGKETQYF.

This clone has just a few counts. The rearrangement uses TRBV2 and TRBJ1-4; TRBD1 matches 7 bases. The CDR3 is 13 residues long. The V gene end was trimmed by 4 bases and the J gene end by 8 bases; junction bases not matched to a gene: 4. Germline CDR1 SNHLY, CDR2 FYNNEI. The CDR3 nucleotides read TGTGCCAGCAGTGGACAGGGTTTGGAAAAACTGTTTTTT. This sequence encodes CASSGQGLEKLFF.

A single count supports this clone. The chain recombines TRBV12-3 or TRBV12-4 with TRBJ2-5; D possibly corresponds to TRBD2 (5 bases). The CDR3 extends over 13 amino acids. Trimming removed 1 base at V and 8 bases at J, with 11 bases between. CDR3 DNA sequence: TGTGCCAGCAGTTTAGTCCGGGGTGCCACCCAGTACTTC. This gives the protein CASSLVRGATQYF.

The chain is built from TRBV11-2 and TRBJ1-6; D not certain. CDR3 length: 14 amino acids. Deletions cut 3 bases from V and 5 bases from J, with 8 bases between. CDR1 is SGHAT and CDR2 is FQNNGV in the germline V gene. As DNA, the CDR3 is TGTGCCAGCAGCTTCTCACGGGATAATTCACCCCTCCACTTT. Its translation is CASSFSRDNSPLHF.

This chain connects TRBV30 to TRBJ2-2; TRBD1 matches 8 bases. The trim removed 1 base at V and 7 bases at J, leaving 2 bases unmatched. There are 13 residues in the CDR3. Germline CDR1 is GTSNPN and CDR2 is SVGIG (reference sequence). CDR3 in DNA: TGTGCCTGGAGTGACACAGGGGGCGGGGAGCTGTTTTTT. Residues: CAWSDTGGGELFF.

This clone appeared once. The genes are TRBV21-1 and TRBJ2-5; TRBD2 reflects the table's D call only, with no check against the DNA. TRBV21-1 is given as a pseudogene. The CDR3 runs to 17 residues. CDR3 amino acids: CASSKDQAASRQETQYF. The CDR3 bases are TGTGCCAGCAGCAAAGATCAGGCGGCTAGCCGCCAAGAGACCCAGTACTTC.

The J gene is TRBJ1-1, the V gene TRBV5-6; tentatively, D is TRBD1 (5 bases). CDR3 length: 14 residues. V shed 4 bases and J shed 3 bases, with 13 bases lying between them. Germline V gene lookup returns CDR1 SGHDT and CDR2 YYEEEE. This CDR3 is CASSPGFGYTEAFF. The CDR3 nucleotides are TGTGCCAGCAGCCCAGGGTTTGGATACACTGAAGCTTTCTTT.

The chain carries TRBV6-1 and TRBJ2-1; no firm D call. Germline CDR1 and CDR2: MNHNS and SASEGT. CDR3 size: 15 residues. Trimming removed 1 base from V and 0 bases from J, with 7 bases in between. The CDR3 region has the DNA TGTGCCAGCAGTGAAGATTCGAGCTCCTACAATGAGCAGTTCTTC. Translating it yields CASSEDSSSYNEQFF.

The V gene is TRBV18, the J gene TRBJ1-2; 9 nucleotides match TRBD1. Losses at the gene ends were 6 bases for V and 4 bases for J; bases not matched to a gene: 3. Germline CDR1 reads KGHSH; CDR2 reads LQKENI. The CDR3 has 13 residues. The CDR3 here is CASSSDRGYGYTF. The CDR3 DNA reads TGTGCCAGCTCTTCGGACAGGGGCTATGGCTACACCTTC.

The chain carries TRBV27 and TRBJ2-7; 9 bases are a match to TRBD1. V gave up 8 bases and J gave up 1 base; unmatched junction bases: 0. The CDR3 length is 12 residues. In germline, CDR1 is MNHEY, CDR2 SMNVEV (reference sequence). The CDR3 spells CASGTGSYEQYF. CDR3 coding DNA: TGTGCCAGCGGGACAGGGTCCTACGAGCAGTACTTC.

In DNA, the CDR3 is TGTGCCAGCAGCATTCGACTAGCGGGACAAGAGACCCAGTACTTC. Its translation: CASSIRLAGQETQYF. The V call is TRBV13, the J call TRBJ2-5; 11 positions match TRBD2. Germline CDR1 is PRHDT and CDR2 is FYEKMQ (reference sequence). V gave up 5 bases and J gave up 2 bases; unmatched junction bases: 4. The CDR3 length is 15 residues.

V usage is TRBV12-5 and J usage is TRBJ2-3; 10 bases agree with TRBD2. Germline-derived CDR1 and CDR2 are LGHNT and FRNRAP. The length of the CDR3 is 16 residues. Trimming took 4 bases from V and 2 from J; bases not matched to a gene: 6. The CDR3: CASGSAAGGPTDTQYF. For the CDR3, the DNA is TGTGCTAGTGGTTCGGCAGCGGGGGGGCCCACAGATACGCAGTATTTT.

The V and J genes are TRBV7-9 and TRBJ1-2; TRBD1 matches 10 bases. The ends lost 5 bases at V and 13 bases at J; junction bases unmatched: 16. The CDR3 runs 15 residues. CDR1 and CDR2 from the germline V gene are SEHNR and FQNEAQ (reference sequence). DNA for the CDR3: TGTGCCAGCAGCGAAATCGGGACAGGGGTTGATTCGGGCACCTTC. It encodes CASSEIGTGVDSGTF.

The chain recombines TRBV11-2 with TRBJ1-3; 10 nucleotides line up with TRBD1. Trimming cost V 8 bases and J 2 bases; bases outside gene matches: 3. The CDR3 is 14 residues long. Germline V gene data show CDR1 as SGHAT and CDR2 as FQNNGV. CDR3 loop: CASGTGAAGNTIYF. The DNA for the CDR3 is TGTGCCAGCGGGACAGGGGCCGCTGGAAACACCATATATTTT.

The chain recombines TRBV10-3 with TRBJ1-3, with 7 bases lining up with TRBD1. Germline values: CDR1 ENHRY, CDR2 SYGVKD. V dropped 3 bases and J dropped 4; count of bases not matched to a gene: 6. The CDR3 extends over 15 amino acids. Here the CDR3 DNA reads TGTGCCATCAGTGAAACAGGGGCTTCAGGAAACACCATATATTTT. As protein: CAISETGASGNTIYF.

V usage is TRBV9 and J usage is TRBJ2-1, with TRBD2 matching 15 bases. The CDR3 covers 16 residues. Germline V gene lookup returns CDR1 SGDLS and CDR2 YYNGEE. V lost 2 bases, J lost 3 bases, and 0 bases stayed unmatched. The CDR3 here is CASSVGLAGGYNEQFF. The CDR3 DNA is TGTGCCAGCAGCGTGGGACTAGCGGGGGGCTACAATGAGCAGTTCTTC.

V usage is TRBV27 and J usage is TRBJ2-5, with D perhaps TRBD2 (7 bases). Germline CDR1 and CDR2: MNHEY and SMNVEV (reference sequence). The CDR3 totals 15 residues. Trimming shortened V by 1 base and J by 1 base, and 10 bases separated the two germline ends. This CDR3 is CASSLYGGPQETQYF. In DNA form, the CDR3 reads TGTGCCAGCAGTTTATACGGGGGGCCCCAAGAGACCCAGTACTTC.

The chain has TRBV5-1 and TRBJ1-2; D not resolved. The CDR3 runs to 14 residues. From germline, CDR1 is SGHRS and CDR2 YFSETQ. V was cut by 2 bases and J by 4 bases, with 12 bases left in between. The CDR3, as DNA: TGCGCCAGCAGCTTCGGGGATAGAGTCTATGGCTACACCTTC. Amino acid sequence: CASSFGDRVYGYTF.

The CDR3 spells CASSSYSGSTIGNTIYF. CDR3 DNA sequence: TGTGCCAGCAGCTCTTATTCCGGGTCAACTATTGGAAACACCATATATTTT. The chain carries TRBV7-8 and TRBJ1-3; no clear D gene. The CDR3 is 17 residues long. V shed 4 bases and J shed 3 bases, with 19 bases lying between them. Germline values: CDR1 SGHVS, CDR2 FQNEAQ.

The CDR3 loop is CASSLNRGQGGYTF. DNA of the CDR3: TGTGCCAGCAGCTTGAACAGGGGGCAAGGCGGCTACACCTTC. The chain joins TRBV5-6 to TRBJ1-2, with 9 bases identical to TRBD1. The germline gives CDR1 SGHDT, CDR2 YYEEEE. J gave up 8 bases and V 1 base, and 6 bases lay outside the gene matches. The CDR3 extends over 14 amino acids.